A single sample gave rise to the 30 T cell receptor beta chains below, sequenced in a study of vaccination effects on CD4 cells after COVID-19. Sequencing followed a ViraFEST assay step that expanded antigen-specific CD4+ T cells with viral peptide pools. Upon completion of about ten days in culture, CD4+ T cells were isolated. Vaccinated recipients, who were negative for nucleocapsid antibodies, had no history of SARS-CoV-2 infection. No cognate antigen is known for these TCRs. Generated by immunoSEQ multiplex PCR, the TCRdb table keeps only in-frame clones and is missing some. The top ten hold about 10% of the sample, which has about 27,000 clones, roughly two thirds seen once. The material sequenced was CD4+ T cells from PBMCs cultured with SARS-CoV-2 spike peptides, taken before COVID-19 vaccination. These TCRs come from a human donor who received a COVID-19 vaccine.

The chain links TRBV2 to TRBJ2-1; D is possibly TRBD1 (5 bases). This CDR3 comprises 13 residues. In germline, CDR1 is SNHLY, CDR2 FYNNEI. Trimming left V 4 bases short and J 2 bases short, with 6 bases between. CDR3: CASSADTYNEQFF. The CDR3, as DNA: TGTGCCAGCAGTGCGGACACCTACAATGAGCAGTTCTTC.

This clone was counted a few times. The genes are TRBV5-1 and TRBJ2-7, with a possible D match to TRBD2 (5 bases). With 3 bases removed from V and 3 bases from J, the gap between germline ends came to 22 bases. Germline CDR1 and CDR2: SGHRS and YFSETQ. The CDR3 loop spans 17 amino acids. CDR3 protein: CASSSTLDPTGVYEQYF. CDR3 in DNA: TGCGCCAGCAGCTCCACACTAGATCCCACGGGCGTCTACGAGCAGTACTTC.

The chain carries TRBV5-1 and TRBJ2-7; 10 bases map to TRBD1. V dropped 4 bases and J dropped 2; count of bases not matched to a gene: 0. The length of the CDR3 is 13 residues. Per the germline V gene, CDR1 is SGHRS and CDR2 is YFSETQ. The DNA of the CDR3 is TGCGCCAGCAGCGGGACAGGGGCCTACGAGCAGTACTTC. Encoded protein: CASSGTGAYEQYF.

The chain employs TRBV5-1 and TRBJ2-5; possibly TRBD2 for D (5 bases). CDR3 length: 12 amino acids. Trimming pared 0 bases from V and 9 bases from J, leaving 9 bases between. The germline gives CDR1 SGHRS, CDR2 YFSETQ. The CDR3 reads CASSLEGRAQYF. In DNA form, the CDR3 reads TGCGCCAGCAGCTTGGAAGGGCGGGCCCAGTACTTC.

V is TRBV11-2 and J is TRBJ2-5, with 7 nucleotides matching TRBD2. The germline V gene encodes CDR1 SGHAT and CDR2 FQNNGV. The CDR3 is 13 amino acids. J lost 2 bases, V lost 10 bases, and 7 bases had no gene match. CDR3 amino acids: CATGGGTQETQYF. The CDR3 nucleotides read TGTGCCACGGGCGGGGGTACACAAGAGACCCAGTACTTC.

The chain links TRBV3-1 (or the pseudogene TRBV3-2) to TRBJ1-6; D uncertain. Looked up from germline, CDR1 is LGHDT and CDR2 is YNNKEL (reference sequence). CDR3 length: 13 amino acids. V dropped 4 bases and J dropped 10 bases, with 11 bases sitting between them. The CDR3 protein is CASSPELASPLHF. The CDR3 nucleotides are TGTGCCAGCAGCCCCGAGTTGGCCTCACCCCTCCACTTT.

This clone was seen a handful of times. Here the CDR3 DNA reads TGTGCCAGCAGTCCCCCCGGGGCCAACGTCCTGACTTTC. As protein: CASSPPGANVLTF. The V and J genes are TRBV6-2 or TRBV6-3 and TRBJ2-6, with D unclear. V was cut by 5 bases and J by 4 bases, with 6 bases left in between. The length of the CDR3 is 13 residues. Germline-derived CDR1 and CDR2 are MNHEY and SVGEGT.

This clone was seen just once. The genes are TRBV5-1 and TRBJ1-2; 8 bases are a match to TRBD1. Germline values: CDR1 SGHRS, CDR2 YFSETQ. V was pared by 3 bases and J by 5 bases, with 12 bases of the junction left unmatched. CDR3 length equals 16 residues. In DNA form, the CDR3 reads TGCGCCAGCAGCTCGGCCCCGGGACAGGATGATTATGGCTACACCTTC. Its translation: CASSSAPGQDDYGYTF.

The chain has TRBV10-3 and TRBJ2-3; 7 bases fit TRBD2. Germline V gene sequence: CDR1 ENHRY, CDR2 SYGVKD. The CDR3 covers 14 residues. J gave up 0 bases and V 7 bases, and 4 bases lay outside the gene matches. The CDR3 nucleotides read TGTGCCATCAAGCGGGAAACTAGCACAGATACGCAGTATTTT. Translated: CAIKRETSTDTQYF.

The CDR3 sequence is CASAPGRLQQETQYF. The CDR3 nucleotides are TGTGCCAGCGCTCCGGGACGGCTTCAACAAGAGACCCAGTACTTC. This chain links TRBV5-8 with TRBJ2-5, with D perhaps assigned TRBD1 or TRBD2 (5 bases each). Germline loops: CDR1 SGHTS, CDR2 YDEGEE. CDR3 length: 15 residues. The V gene lost 7 bases and the J gene lost 2 bases, with 18 bases spanning the gap. Looking up the rest from reference TRBV5-8 and TRBJ2-5 gives the full variable domain: EAGVTQSPTHLIKTRGQQATLRCSPISGHTSVYWYQQALGLGLQFLLWYDEGEERNRGNFPPRFSGRQFPNYSSELNVNALELEDSALYLCASAPGRLQQETQYFGPGTRLLVL.

This clone was seen a few times. This sequence joins TRBV10-3 and TRBJ1-4; D ambiguous. This CDR3 is 12 amino acids long. V was pared by 0 bases and J by 7 bases, with 3 bases between. CDR1 is ENHRY and CDR2 is SYGVKD in the germline V gene. Here the CDR3 reads CAISESSEKLFF. CDR3 DNA: TGTGCCATCAGTGAGTCGAGTGAAAAACTGTTTTTT.

The V gene is TRBV5-1, the J gene TRBJ1-1; D remains ambiguous. Looked up from germline, CDR1 is SGHRS and CDR2 is YFSETQ. The V and J ends lost 0 bases and 5 bases respectively, with 8 bases between them. The CDR3 is made up of 13 amino acids. CDR3 loop: CASSLAAATEAFF. As DNA, the CDR3 is TGCGCCAGCAGCTTGGCCGCTGCTACTGAAGCTTTCTTT.

This clone was picked up a small number of times. The chain employs TRBV10-1 and TRBJ1-2, with 10 nucleotides matching TRBD1. This CDR3 region has 14 residues. CDR1 is WNHNN, CDR2 SYGVQD, per germline (reference sequence). The V and J ends lost 8 bases and 6 bases, in that order; junction bases with no gene match: 9. The CDR3 protein is CASSSGQGFDGYTF. CDR3 bases: TGCGCCAGCTCCTCGGGACAGGGGTTCGATGGCTACACCTTC.

The chain joins TRBV5-1 to TRBJ2-7, with D perhaps being TRBD1 or TRBD2 (7 bases each). With 0 bases removed from V and 4 bases from J, the gap between germline ends came to 20 bases. The length of the CDR3 is 17 residues. Germline V gene data show CDR1 as SGHRS and CDR2 as YFSETQ. DNA for the CDR3: TGCGCCAGCAGCTTGGCTTCAATTGGCAGGGGGGGGTACGAGCAGTACTTC. The encoded protein is CASSLASIGRGGYEQYF.

The V gene is TRBV19, the J gene TRBJ2-3, with 9 bases matching TRBD1. Trimming cost V 8 bases and J 2 bases; bases outside gene matches: 14. The germline CDR1 and CDR2 sequences are LNHDA and SQIVND (reference sequence). CDR3 size: 17 residues. The CDR3, as DNA: TGTGCCAGTCGTGCCTACTCACAGGGGGCGGACACAGATACGCAGTATTTT. This gives the protein CASRAYSQGADTDTQYF. Based on the CDR3 plus reference TRBV19 and TRBJ2-3, the full variable domain is DGGITQSPKYLFRKEGQNVTLSCEQNLNHDAMYWYRQDPGQGLRLIYYSQIVNDFQKGDIAEGYSVSREKKESFPLTVTSAQKNPTAFYLCASRAYSQGADTDTQYFGPGTRLTVL.

The rearrangement links TRBV20-1 to TRBJ1-2, with D maybe TRBD1 (5 bases). With 3 bases removed from V and 7 bases from J, the gap between germline ends came to 9 bases. From germline, CDR1 is DFQATT and CDR2 SNEGSKA (reference sequence). The length of the CDR3 is 11 residues. The CDR3, as DNA: TGCAGTGCTAGTCAGGGACCTGGCTACACCTTC. Amino acids: CSASQGPGYTF.

This clone was seen only a few times. The chain joins TRBV7-9 to TRBJ1-6; the D is unclear. Germline-derived CDR1 and CDR2 are SEHNR and FQNEAQ (reference sequence). The CDR3 extends over 14 amino acids. The V gene lost 1 base and the J gene lost 10 bases, with 11 bases spanning the gap. The CDR3 nucleotides read TGTGCCAGCAGCTTAGTCGCTACGCGATCACCCCTCCACTTT. Its translation: CASSLVATRSPLHF.

The chain carries TRBV10-3 and TRBJ2-1; possible D gene TRBD2, 6 bases. With 8 bases removed from V and 5 bases from J, the gap between germline ends came to 10 bases. The CDR3 has 12 amino acids. From germline, CDR1 is ENHRY and CDR2 SYGVKD. The CDR3 reads CAIGGIDNEQFF. CDR3 DNA sequence: TGTGCCATCGGAGGGATAGACAATGAGCAGTTCTTC.

The chain combines TRBV15 with TRBJ2-3, with D possibly matching TRBD2 (5 bases). The V and J ends lost 8 bases and 1 base respectively, with 7 bases between them. Germline V lookup: CDR1 LNHNV, CDR2 YYDKDF (reference sequence). This CDR3 contains 12 residues. DNA for the CDR3: TGTGCCACCGGAGCGGGCACAGATACGCAGTATTTT. Amino acids: CATGAGTDTQYF.

The rearrangement joins TRBV15 to TRBJ2-7; TRBD1 aligns across 10 bases. This CDR3 contains 15 residues. The junction had 3 bases not matched to a gene; V was cut back by 3 bases and J by 1 base. Germline V lookup: CDR1 LNHNV, CDR2 YYDKDF (reference sequence). The CDR3 reads CATSRSGQGSYEQYF. The CDR3 nucleotides are TGTGCCACCAGCAGGTCGGGACAGGGGTCCTACGAGCAGTACTTC.

The chain employs TRBV27 and TRBJ1-5; 8 nucleotides match TRBD1. This CDR3 is 16 amino acids long. Germline V CDR1 and CDR2: MNHEY, SMNVEV (reference sequence). V was clipped by 3 bases and J by 4 bases; unmatched bases: 8. DNA of the CDR3: TGTGCCAGCAGTTTCCCCGACAGGGGCCCAAATCAGCCCCAGCATTTT. Translation: CASSFPDRGPNQPQHF.

This clone was counted a single time. The CDR3 bases are TGTGCCAGCAGCTTAGATCAGGGAGGGACAGGTACCACCAATGAGCAGTTCTTC. Amino acid sequence: CASSLDQGGTGTTNEQFF. V and J are TRBV11-3 and TRBJ2-1; D might be TRBD1 (8 bases). Germline V gene lookup returns CDR1 SGHNT and CDR2 YENEEA. The CDR3 totals 18 residues. Trimming left V 0 bases short and J 6 bases short, with 21 bases between.

The CDR3 reads CASSRTGRDNSPLHF. CDR3 DNA sequence: TGCGCCAGCAGTCGGACTGGCAGGGATAATTCACCCCTCCACTTT. The V and J genes are TRBV5-1 and TRBJ1-6, with D maybe TRBD1 (5 bases). The CDR3 is 15 residues long. The ends were cut back, 5 bases at V and 5 bases at J, with 14 bases in the middle. CDR1 and CDR2 (germline): SGHRS, YFSETQ.

The V call is TRBV2, the J call TRBJ2-7; D ambiguous. Deletions cut 6 bases from V and 3 bases from J, with 12 bases between. CDR1 is SNHLY, CDR2 FYNNEI, per germline. The CDR3 is made up of 13 amino acids. Written as DNA, the CDR3 is TGTGCCAGCAGCGATGGAAACTACTACGAGCAGTACTTC. It encodes CASSDGNYYEQYF.

The chain couples TRBV3-1 (or the pseudogene TRBV3-2) to TRBJ1-6; D gene unclear. Trimming removed 4 bases from V and 5 bases from J, with 6 bases in between. Germline V CDR1 and CDR2: LGHDT, YNNKEL (reference sequence). The CDR3 extends over 13 amino acids. The CDR3 region has the DNA TGTGCCAGCAGCCCTGCCCATAATTCACCCCTCCACTTT. Translated: CASSPAHNSPLHF.

The table lists this clone with a few counts. This chain uses TRBV4-1 with TRBJ2-3, with 9 nucleotides matching TRBD2. V trimming: 2 bases; J trimming: 1 base; junction bases outside the gene matches: 4. The CDR3 covers 16 residues. The germline V gene has CDR1 MGHRA and CDR2 YSYEKL. CDR3 DNA: TGCGCCAGCAGCCAAAAAAGGACTAGCGGCACAGATACGCAGTATTTT. This gives the protein CASSQKRTSGTDTQYF.

This clone turned up a few times. The chain joins TRBV9 to TRBJ1-2; 9 bases are a match to TRBD1. CDR3 length: 13 residues. The V gene end was trimmed by 0 bases and the J gene end by 8 bases; junction bases not matched to a gene: 2. Germline CDR1 reads SGDLS; CDR2 reads YYNGEE. CDR3: CASSVGDREGYTF. CDR3 nucleotide sequence: TGTGCCAGCAGCGTAGGGGACAGGGAAGGCTACACCTTC.

This sequence joins TRBV6-4 and TRBJ2-1, with 11 bases identical to TRBD2. J was trimmed by 6 bases and V by 2 bases; bases with no gene match: 3. Germline V gene sequence: CDR1 MRHNA, CDR2 SNTAGT. This CDR3 has 15 amino acids. The CDR3 nucleotides are TGTGCCAGCAGTGACGGACTAGCGGGCGGCAATGAGCAGTTCTTC. This sequence encodes CASSDGLAGGNEQFF.

The chain couples TRBV11-2 to TRBJ1-4; weak D call: TRBD1 (5 bases). Germline loops: CDR1 SGHAT, CDR2 FQNNGV. The CDR3 is 14 residues long. V lost 5 bases and J lost 3, with 10 bases in between. The CDR3 region is CASSRDRANEKLFF. The DNA for the CDR3 is TGTGCCAGCAGCCGGGACCGCGCTAATGAAAAACTGTTTTTT.

This sequence joins TRBV7-9 and TRBJ1-6; 7 bases match TRBD1. J gave up 7 bases and V 4 bases, and 10 bases lay outside the gene matches. The CDR3 is 16 amino acids. Germline CDR1 is SEHNR and CDR2 is FQNEAQ (reference sequence). The CDR3 DNA reads as TGTGCCAGCAGCTCTTCACCCGGGACAGAGAATTCACCCCTCCACTTT. Translating it yields CASSSSPGTENSPLHF.